Detailed here is one T cell receptor beta chain. This clone was found a few times. Its antigen is still unknown. No per-base quality is available; no much larger clone lies one base away. The method behind the library was the immunoSEQ multiplex PCR assay. Rearranged TCR beta chain sequences were amplified with the hsTCRB Kit following the manufacturer's protocol. An Illumina MiSeq was used to sequence the TCRB libraries. Concerning the study's data processing: Demultiplexing, trimming and gene mapping were performed with the kit vendor's proprietary platform. TCRdb limited this immuneACCESS table to in-frame rearrangements with V and J called. A share of clones is missing; checked studies link under half to unresolved V genes, and the rest is unexplained. D and trimming come from the DNA, and the V and J calls and clone size come from that table. A total of nearly 50,000 clones appear in this sample, just over 85% of them only once. In total, the top ten clones hold about 2.2% of the sample.

The sample's time point label, in plain terms: baseline, week 1 (first vaccination visit). Reading the label with the study, this specimen's treatment or condition is: pre-vaccination baseline after standard-of-care therapy. All donors had newly diagnosed IDH1-mutant astrocytomas of WHO grade 3 or 4 that showed loss of nuclear ATRX. The samples were drawn from NOA16, a multicentre, single-arm, open-label phase I trial in Germany that tested a mutant IDH1 peptide vaccine in humans for the first time. For immunogenicity testing, the blood drawn at visit V03 was used as the baseline sample. Genomic DNA for TCRB sequencing was extracted from EDTA blood using the DNeasy Blood and Tissue Kit. The sample comes from a study of a mutant IDH1 vaccine in newly diagnosed glioma (dated by TCRdb to the early 2020s). Background on the whole study: Of the approximately 32 treated patients, around 62% were male and around 40% were female, and the mean age was around 40 years. For exploratory analyses, longitudinal TCRB deep sequencing was carried out in about two dozen treated patients wherever samples were available. Before enrollment, patients had received standard therapy of radiotherapy alone, temozolomide alone, or radiochemotherapy with temozolomide; most received the combination. Six visits were used for peripheral blood collection: V03 (baseline), V05, V07, V10, V12 and V13. Results the study describes overall, beyond this receptor: Immune responses induced by the vaccine were seen in approximately 92% of patients across multiple MHC alleles. Pseudoprogression seemed to be unrelated to changes in the top peripheral T cell clonotypes found by TCRB sequencing. It was noted by the authors that analyses of patient blood samples could not be reproduced owing to sample limitations. Selection of PBMC samples for TCRB deep sequencing was based on availability.

The CDR3 holds 16 amino acids from the cysteine to the phenylalanine. Only the CDR3 region is kept as DNA, spanning 48 bases read in frame from base 1. The germline V end is reduced by 6 bases and the J end by 3 bases; junction bases left unmatched: 11. The germline V gene encodes CDR1 SNHLY and CDR2 FYNNEI. The V and J genes are TRBV2 and TRBJ1-1; 9 central nucleotides agree with TRBD1. This clonotype originated in a man aged 35-49 years with glioma. Sequences were derived from PBMCs, sampled from a glioma patient treated with radiotherapy, temozolomide or both. CDR3 protein: CASRGQGVMVYTEAFF. In nucleotides, the sequence is TGTGCCAGCAGGGGACAGGGTGTAATGGTGTACACTGAAGCTTTCTTT.